This T cell receptor (beta chain) was identified in a study of T cell responses to AZD1222 COVID-19 vaccine. The wider study: Some second doses came at about 4 weeks and others at about 12 weeks; these were pooled. Points from the study as a whole: A rise in Spike-specific TCR breadth and depth followed two AZD1222 doses. Repertoire collection took place solely once the T cell response had peaked. The study reported that nearly half of spike-specific TCRs target unmutated variant regions.

Worth noting for this clone: The antigen is not known.

Libraries were prepared by immunoSEQ multiplex PCR; TCRdb keeps only in-frame clonotypes and omits some of them. The data hold some 120,000 clones, with approximately 90% observed a single time. The sequencing here drew on peripheral blood, taken on day 0 of AZD1222 vaccination. The sequence was collected from an adult in good health.

The CDR3 loop is CASSPRTGTYNEQFF. Written as DNA, the CDR3 is TGTGCCAGCAGCCCCAGGACAGGAACCTACAATGAGCAGTTCTTC. The chain couples TRBV7-9 to TRBJ2-1, with 7 bases that match TRBD1. The V gene's germline CDR1 is SEHNR and CDR2 FQNEAQ (reference sequence). Trimming removed 5 bases from V and 2 bases from J; junction bases left unmatched: 6. The CDR3 sequence is 15 residues long. Based on the CDR3 plus reference TRBV7-9 and TRBJ2-1, the full variable domain is DTGVSQNPRHKITKRGQNVTFRCDPISEHNRLYWYRQTLGQGPEFLTYFQNEAQLEKSRLLSDRFSAERPKGSFSTLEIQRTEQGDSAMYLCASSPRTGTYNEQFFGPGTRLTVL.